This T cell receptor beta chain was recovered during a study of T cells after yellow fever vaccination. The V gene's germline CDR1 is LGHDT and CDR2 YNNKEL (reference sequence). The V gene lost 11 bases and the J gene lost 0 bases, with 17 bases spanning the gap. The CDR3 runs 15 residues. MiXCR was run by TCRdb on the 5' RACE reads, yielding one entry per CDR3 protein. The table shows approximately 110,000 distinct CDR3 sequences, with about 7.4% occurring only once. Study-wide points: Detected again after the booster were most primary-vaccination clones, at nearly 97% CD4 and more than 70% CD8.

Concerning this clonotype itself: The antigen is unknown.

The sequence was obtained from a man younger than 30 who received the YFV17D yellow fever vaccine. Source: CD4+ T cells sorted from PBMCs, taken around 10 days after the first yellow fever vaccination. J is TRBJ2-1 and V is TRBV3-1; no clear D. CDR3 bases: TGTGCCTGCTGCCAAGATTGGCGCTCCTACAATGAGCAGTTCTTC. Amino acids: CACCQDWRSYNEQFF.